A single sample gave rise to the 2 T cell receptor beta chains below, sequenced in a study of cytomegalovirus exposure and HLA in healthy donors. TCRdb's copy holds only in-frame clones and misses some; the assay was immunoSEQ multiplex PCR. The sample lists around 71,000 clones; about 94% were seen once. Sequencing was performed on PBMCs. The origin of the receptors is a man aged 18 to 30 in good health and CMV-seropositive.

The chain couples TRBV6-1 to TRBJ1-1; D remains unclear. The V gene lost 5 bases and the J gene lost 0 bases, with 13 bases spanning the gap. Germline CDR1 MNHNS, CDR2 SASEGT. This CDR3 has 15 residues. The CDR3 is CASSPFEGMNTEAFF. In DNA form, the CDR3 reads TGTGCCAGCAGTCCATTCGAGGGTATGAACACTGAAGCTTTCTTT.

The rearrangement joins TRBV9 to TRBJ2-5; 10 positions match TRBD2. The CDR3 spans 16 residues. In germline, CDR1 is SGDLS, CDR2 YYNGEE. The J segment lost 4 bases and the V segment lost 0 bases, leaving 6 bases of the junction unmatched. CDR3 region: CASSVGTSGNRETQYF. In nucleotides, the CDR3 is TGTGCCAGCAGCGTAGGAACTAGCGGGAATCGAGAGACCCAGTACTTC. Full variable domain (remainder filled in from reference TRBV9 and TRBJ2-5): DSGVTQTPKHLITATGQRVTLRCSPRSGDLSVYWYQQSLDQGLQFLIQYYNGEERAKGNILERFSAQQFPDLHSELNLSSLELGDSALYFCASSVGTSGNRETQYFGPGTRLLVL.